Given below is one T cell receptor (beta chain) in context. Antigen specificity is unknown. These data belong to a study of T cell responses to AZD1222 COVID-19 vaccine. Notes on the study in general: Females made up more of the donors, who were largely white British, and clonal diversity may have come out too low.

Germline CDR1 MNHNS, CDR2 SASEGT. V shed 1 base and J shed 5 bases, with 17 bases lying between them. There are 17 residues in the CDR3. Produced via immunoSEQ multiplex PCR; TCRdb's table is partial and in-frame only. The sample spans over 140,000 clones; the ten largest clones claim about 2.2%. The clonotype originates from an adult in good health. The chain is built from TRBV6-1 and TRBJ1-4, with a possible D match to TRBD1 (5 bases). Sequenced material: peripheral blood. CDR3 amino acids: CASSEEGKTAGNEKLFF. The CDR3 DNA is TGTGCCAGCAGTGAAGAAGGGAAGACAGCGGGGAATGAAAAACTGTTTTTT.